The 19 T cell receptor beta chains listed next were all sequenced from one sample in a study of control samples from healthy donors and cancer patients. Profiled with immunoSEQ multiplex PCR; TCRdb holds only in-frame clones, not every one. This table has roughly 43,000 clones, 80% to 90% appearing once. Sequencing input: PBMCs. The receptors derive from a woman aged 55-75 years with lung cancer.

This chain connects TRBV23-1 to TRBJ2-7, with 8 positions matching TRBD2. TRBV23-1 is an open reading frame whose function is uncertain. The CDR3 is 16 amino acids. V shed 4 bases, J shed 5 bases, and the junction held 13 bases outside the gene matches. The CDR3 loop is CASSLRGGNRFHEQYF. The CDR3 nucleotides read TGCGCCAGCAGTCTTCGGGGGGGTAATCGGTTCCACGAGCAGTACTTC.

The CDR3 loop reads CASSPGPSGSNEQFF. CDR3 bases: TGTGCCAGCAGCCCGGGACCTAGCGGGTCAAATGAGCAGTTCTTC. The chain recombines TRBV5-4 with TRBJ2-1, with 8 bases identical to TRBD2. The V gene's germline CDR1 is SGHNT and CDR2 YYREEE (reference sequence). V lost 4 bases to trimming and J lost 7 bases; unmatched junction nucleotides: 10. The CDR3 contains 15 residues.

This chain links TRBV24-1 with TRBJ2-1; tentative D call: TRBD2 (5 bases). CDR1 is KGHDR and CDR2 is SFDVKD in the germline V gene. Deletions cut 9 bases from V and 1 base from J, with 15 bases between. This CDR3 is built from 15 residues. CDR3 bases: TGTGCCACCTCCGGGCCCCGGGAATCCTACAATGAGCAGTTCTTC. Protein sequence: CATSGPRESYNEQFF.

V gene TRBV7-2 combines with J gene TRBJ2-4, with TRBD1 as a possible D gene (5 bases). The length of the CDR3 is 14 residues. CDR1 SGHTA and CDR2 FQGNSA come from the germline V gene. V lost 4 bases and J lost 9, with 16 bases in between. The CDR3 DNA is TGTGCCAGCAGCTCTCTGACAAGTCAGGGCATTCAGTACTTC. It encodes CASSSLTSQGIQYF.

V and J are TRBV4-1 and TRBJ2-7, with 7 bases lining up with TRBD2. V gave up 3 bases and J gave up 2 bases; unmatched junction bases: 10. Germline lookup yields CDR1 MGHRA and CDR2 YSYEKL. The CDR3 runs 16 residues. The CDR3 DNA reads TGCGCCAGCAGCCACAGCAGCGCCCGGGGGGCCTACGAGCAGTACTTC. This translates into CASSHSSARGAYEQYF.

The V gene is TRBV7-9, the J gene TRBJ2-2; no reliable D call. Germline CDR1 reads SEHNR; CDR2 reads FQNEAQ (reference sequence). V gave up 4 bases and J gave up 6 bases, with 6 bases separating them. The CDR3 covers 12 residues. The CDR3 reads CASSYRAGELFF. The CDR3 DNA is TGTGCCAGCAGCTATCGCGCCGGGGAGCTGTTTTTT.

The V and J genes are TRBV7-7 and TRBJ2-1, with TRBD2 as a possible D gene (6 bases). The length of the CDR3 is 17 residues. CDR1 and CDR2 (germline): SSHAT, FNYEAQ (reference sequence). Trimming removed 5 bases from V and 8 bases from J, with 25 bases in between. CDR3 nucleotide sequence: TGTGCCAGCAGCCGATCCTGGGGCAGGGACTCCAAAGATGAGCAGTTCTTC. Protein: CASSRSWGRDSKDEQFF.

A remark on this clone: Within the sample, other DNA sequences also encode this same CDR3. The genes are TRBV20-1 and TRBJ2-3; possible D gene TRBD1, 6 bases. Trimming stripped 6 bases from V and 3 bases from J, with 7 bases between. The V gene's germline CDR1 is DFQATT and CDR2 SNEGSKA (reference sequence). This CDR3 contains 11 residues. The DNA for the CDR3 is TGCAGTGCCCAGGGGACAGATACGCAGTATTTT. It yields the protein CSAQGTDTQYF.

The CDR3 here is CASSLPGVEQYF. The CDR3 DNA follows: TGTGCCAGCAGCCTCCCTGGGGTCGAGCAGTACTTC. The chain recombines TRBV27 with TRBJ2-7; no clear D gene. Germline V gene lookup returns CDR1 MNHEY and CDR2 SMNVEV (reference sequence). This CDR3 has 12 residues. Deletions cut 6 bases from V and 6 bases from J, with 12 bases between.

The rearrangement links TRBV10-3 to TRBJ2-7, with no clear D. In germline, CDR1 is ENHRY, CDR2 SYGVKD. The V gene lost 0 bases and the J gene lost 0 bases, with 12 bases spanning the gap. There are 16 residues in the CDR3. The CDR3 DNA is TGTGCCATCAGTGAGTCAAGTCGCGGAAGCTCCTACGAGCAGTACTTC. It is translated as CAISESSRGSSYEQYF.

This chain uses TRBV9 with TRBJ1-4, with no clear D. This CDR3 is 15 amino acids long. Germline CDR1 is SGDLS and CDR2 is YYNGEE. V lost 2 bases to trimming and J lost 0 bases, with 8 bases between them. CDR3 DNA sequence: TGTGCCAGCAGCGTCTACGGTGCAACTAATGAAAAACTGTTTTTT. Its protein is CASSVYGATNEKLFF. Full variable domain (outside the CDR3, taken from reference TRBV9 and TRBJ1-4): DSGVTQTPKHLITATGQRVTLRCSPRSGDLSVYWYQQSLDQGLQFLIQYYNGEERAKGNILERFSAQQFPDLHSELNLSSLELGDSALYFCASSVYGATNEKLFFGSGTQLSVL.

The rearrangement links TRBV11-2 to TRBJ1-1; 12 bases are shared with TRBD1. V shed 5 bases and J 4 bases; nucleotides not matched to a gene: 8. This CDR3 region has 16 residues. The V gene's germline CDR1 is SGHAT and CDR2 FQNNGV. DNA for the CDR3: TGTGCCAGCAGCAGGGGGACAGGGGGCGCGGTCACTGAAGCTTTCTTT. Translating gives CASSRGTGGAVTEAFF.

V usage is TRBV11-3 and J usage is TRBJ1-5; D is ambiguous. CDR3 length: 15 residues. Trimming pared 5 bases from V and 4 bases from J, leaving 15 bases between. Germline V lookup: CDR1 SGHNT, CDR2 YENEEA. CDR3 bases: TGTGCCAGCAGCCAAGGGAAGGGATCGAATCAGCCCCAGCATTTT. Translating gives CASSQGKGSNQPQHF.

This chain links TRBV25-1 with TRBJ1-6; the match to TRBD1 covers 9 bases. Germline V CDR1 and CDR2: MGHDK, SYGVNS. V lost 4 bases to trimming and J lost 16 bases; unmatched junction nucleotides: 17. The CDR3 covers 16 residues. CDR3 sequence (DNA): TGTGCCAGCAGTGCCCCCGGGACAGGGATTGGGGAGAGGCTCCACTTT. Its translation: CASSAPGTGIGERLHF. The full variable domain, with the rest looked up from reference TRBV25-1 and TRBJ1-6, is EADIYQTPRYLVIGTGKKITLECSQTMGHDKMYWYQQDPGMELHLIHYSYGVNSTEKGDLSSESTVSRIRTEHFPLTLESARPSHTSQYLCASSAPGTGIGERLHFGNGTRLTVT.

V is TRBV19 and J is TRBJ2-1; 8 bases align to TRBD2. V lost 7 bases and J lost 7; bases outside the gene matches: 12. CDR1 LNHDA and CDR2 SQIVND come from the germline V gene (reference sequence). The CDR3 extends over 15 amino acids. The CDR3 here is CASKNSQTSGNEQFF. In nucleotides, the CDR3 is TGTGCCAGTAAAAACAGCCAAACTAGCGGAAATGAGCAGTTCTTC.

V gene TRBV2 combines with J gene TRBJ1-2, with 8 bases fitting TRBD1. CDR3 length equals 15 residues. V shed 2 bases, J shed 6 bases, and the junction held 8 bases outside the gene matches. The germline V gene has CDR1 SNHLY and CDR2 FYNNEI. The CDR3 region is CASSETTGGVDGYTF. CDR3 in DNA: TGTGCCAGCAGTGAAACAACAGGGGGTGTCGATGGCTACACCTTC.

This CDR3 is CATSDAGTGELFF. As DNA, the CDR3 is TGTGCCACCAGTGACGCGGGGACCGGGGAGCTGTTTTTT. This chain links TRBV24-1 with TRBJ2-2, with TRBD2 as a possible D gene (6 bases). CDR1 is KGHDR, CDR2 SFDVKD, per germline. The V and J ends lost 4 bases and 5 bases respectively, with 7 bases between them. This CDR3 has 13 residues.

The V call is TRBV28, the J call TRBJ2-1; 12 bases fit TRBD1. The CDR3 sequence is 16 residues long. After removal of 4 bases from V and 7 bases from J, the junction contained 8 bases not matched to a gene. In germline, CDR1 is MDHEN, CDR2 SYDVKM. Here the CDR3 reads CASSSPGQGAGNEQFF. The DNA for the CDR3 is TGTGCCAGCAGTTCTCCGGGACAGGGGGCCGGGAATGAGCAGTTCTTC.

The rearrangement uses TRBV4-1 and TRBJ2-1, with D unresolved. Germline V gene lookup returns CDR1 MGHRA and CDR2 YSYEKL. V was clipped by 4 bases and J by 4 bases, with 17 bases between them. This CDR3 contains 16 residues. In nucleotides, the CDR3 is TGCGCCAGCAGCCGGGCTTGGGAAGTAGGGTACAATGAGCAGTTCTTC. This translates into CASSRAWEVGYNEQFF.